Listed below are T cell receptor beta chains from one sample, sequenced in a study of neurological immune-mediated disorders. TCRdb recomputed calls from the 5' RACE reads with MiXCR, one row per CDR3 protein. The data hold about 74,000 distinct CDR3 sequences, with 5.2% observed a single time. The source material was PBMCs. Source of these receptors: a young man with multiple sclerosis. Both conserved end residues are part of each CDR3. The order of the fields is CDR3 length, V gene, D gene, clone size, J gene, CDR3 DNA, CDR3 protein. A D gene is named only where the DNA matches it firmly. A row's size may be missing; if present it is once, few, many or a size class.

length: 16; V: TRBV5-1; D: TRBD2; size: many; J: TRBJ2-7; DNA: TGCGCCAGCAGCCTGCCTGGCGGGAGCTCCCCCTTGGAGCAGTACTTC; CDR3: CASSLPGGSSPLEQYF
length: 13; V: TRBV5-1; D: .; size: many; J: TRBJ1-1; DNA: TGCGCCAGCAGCAGGGCCGTGGGGACTGAAGCTTTCTTT; CDR3: CASSRAVGTEAFF
length: 14; V: TRBV27; D: .; size: many; J: TRBJ1-2; DNA: TGTGCCAGCAGCTCCCAGCGGGAAGGATATGGCTACACCTTC; CDR3: CASSSQREGYGYTF
length: 14; V: TRBV5-1; D: TRBD1; size: many; J: TRBJ1-1; DNA: TGCGCCAGCAGCATAACAGGGGTCGGCACTGAAGCTTTCTTT; CDR3: CASSITGVGTEAFF
length: 13; V: TRBV20-1; D: .; size: few; J: TRBJ2-7; DNA: TGCAGTGCTAGAGATGTAAAAGCCTACGAGCAGTACTTC; CDR3: CSARDVKAYEQYF
length: 17; V: TRBV6-2/TRBV6-3; D: TRBD2; size: many; J: TRBJ2-3; DNA: TGTGCCAGCAGCCCGGGACTAGCGGGCCCTAGCACAGATACGCAGTATTTT; CDR3: CASSPGLAGPSTDTQYF
length: 17; V: TRBV7-2; D: TRBD2; size: many; J: TRBJ2-7; DNA: TGTGCCAGCAGCTTAGCGGGACTAGCGGGATCCCCCTACGAGCAGTACTTC; CDR3: CASSLAGLAGSPYEQYF
length: 15; V: TRBV5-1; D: .; size: few; J: TRBJ1-1; DNA: TGCGCCAGCAGCCCCACCCCTGGACAGAACACTGAAGCTTTCTTT; CDR3: CASSPTPGQNTEAFF
length: 19; V: TRBV3-1; D: .; size: many; J: TRBJ2-1; DNA: TGTGCCAGCAGCCAGGGGGGCCTAGCGGAGAAAAGCTCCTACAATGAGCAGTTCTTC; CDR3: CASSQGGLAEKSSYNEQFF
length: 15; V: TRBV12-3/TRBV12-4; D: .; size: many; J: TRBJ2-1; DNA: TGTGCCAGCAGTTCAATCCGTTACACGGACTATGAGCAGTTCTTC; CDR3: CASSSIRYTDYEQFF
length: 14; V: TRBV20-1; D: .; size: .; J: TRBJ2-6; DNA: TGCAGTGCCGTTCACAGGGTTGGGGCCAAAGTCCTGACTTTC; CDR3: CSAVHRVGAKVLTF
length: 11; V: TRBV5-1; D: .; size: many; J: TRBJ1-1; DNA: TGCGCCAGCAGCTTGGGAACTGAAGCTTTCTTT; CDR3: CASSLGTEAFF
length: 13; V: TRBV10-3; D: TRBD1; size: many; J: TRBJ2-1; DNA: TGTGCCATCAGTGAGTGGACAGGGAGGGAGCAGTTCTTC; CDR3: CAISEWTGREQFF
length: 18; V: TRBV7-3; D: .; size: many; J: TRBJ2-5; DNA: TGTGCCAGCAGCTTAGGAGGGGGGAATGGGAGAATCGAAGAGACCCAGTACTTC; CDR3: CASSLGGGNGRIEETQYF
length: 17; V: TRBV7-2; D: TRBD2; size: few; J: TRBJ2-3; DNA: TGTGCCAGCAGCTTAGATTTTTCTAGCGGGGGGGCTGATACGCAGTATTTT; CDR3: CASSLDFSSGGADTQYF
length: 13; V: TRBV20-1; D: .; size: .; J: TRBJ2-7; DNA: TGCAGTGCTAGTGGGGAAAGGGGTTACGAGCAGTACTTC; CDR3: CSASGERGYEQYF
length: 13; V: TRBV20-1; D: .; size: many; J: TRBJ2-7; DNA: TGCAGTGCGGGCCCCTCAGAGGCCTACGAGCAGTACTTC; CDR3: CSAGPSEAYEQYF
length: 15; V: TRBV7-2; D: .; size: many; J: TRBJ1-4; DNA: TGTGCCAGCAGCTCAGCCTATGGGGCTAATGAAAAACTGTTTTTT; CDR3: CASSSAYGANEKLFF
length: 15; V: TRBV14; D: .; size: .; J: TRBJ2-1; DNA: TGTGCCAGCCGACAGGCGGGGTTATCCTACAATGAGCAGTTCTTC; CDR3: CASRQAGLSYNEQFF
length: 14; V: TRBV2; D: .; size: many; J: TRBJ2-7; DNA: TGTGCCAGCAGGGAGACTAAACTTGACTACGAGCAGTACTTC; CDR3: CASRETKLDYEQYF
length: 14; V: TRBV5-6; D: .; size: many; J: TRBJ2-7; DNA: TGTGCCAGCAGCCAGGCTTTGAGCTCCTACGAGCAGTACTTC; CDR3: CASSQALSSYEQYF
length: 14; V: TRBV11-2; D: .; size: many; J: TRBJ2-1; DNA: TGTGCCAGCAGCTTAGATCTCGCAAACAATGAGCAGTTCTTC; CDR3: CASSLDLANNEQFF
length: 12; V: TRBV5-1; D: .; size: many; J: TRBJ1-6; DNA: TGCGCCAGCAGCTTAGAGGATTCACCCCTCCACTTT; CDR3: CASSLEDSPLHF
length: 15; V: TRBV5-1; D: TRBD2; size: many; J: TRBJ2-1; DNA: TGCGCCAGCAGCCCGAGCGGGGGACTCTACAATGAGCAGTTCTTC; CDR3: CASSPSGGLYNEQFF
length: 16; V: TRBV15; D: TRBD1; size: many; J: TRBJ2-5; DNA: TGTGCCACCAGCAGAGATTTAACAGGGGGTTTCGCGACCCAGTACTTC; CDR3: CATSRDLTGGFATQYF
length: 16; V: TRBV9; D: .; size: many; J: TRBJ2-1; DNA: TGTGCCAGCAGCGAGGGGCAAGCGCCTCCTTACAATGAGCAGTTCTTC; CDR3: CASSEGQAPPYNEQFF
length: 16; V: TRBV9; D: TRBD1; size: few; J: TRBJ1-6; DNA: TGTGCCAGCAGCCAGGGAGGGACAGGGACTAATTCACCCCTCAACTTT; CDR3: CASSQGGTGTNSPLNF
length: 15; V: TRBV5-1; D: .; size: few; J: TRBJ2-1; DNA: TGCGCCAGCAGCATACAAGAAAGCTCCTACAATGAGCAGTTCTTC; CDR3: CASSIQESSYNEQFF
length: 14; V: TRBV4-2; D: .; size: many; J: TRBJ2-7; DNA: TGTGCCAGCAGCCCCGGACAAAGATCCTACGAGCAGTACTTC; CDR3: CASSPGQRSYEQYF